One sample yielded the 10 T cell receptor beta chains listed below, sequenced in a study of cytomegalovirus exposure and HLA in healthy donors. Repertoires were generated with immunoSEQ multiplex PCR, while TCRdb's copy carries only in-frame clones and drops some. Of 130,000 to 150,000 clones in the sample, 80% to 90% were seen once. The sample was PBMCs. All receptors derive from a young woman in good health and CMV-seropositive.

The rearrangement uses TRBV30 and TRBJ2-7, with D perhaps TRBD2 (6 bases). The CDR3 has 12 amino acids. Germline CDR1 and CDR2: GTSNPN and SVGIG (reference sequence). V was trimmed by 5 bases and J by 2 bases, leaving 10 bases between them. DNA of the CDR3: TGTGCCTGGGGGACTTCTCCCTACGAGCAGTACTTC. Residues: CAWGTSPYEQYF. Complete variable domain (other parts from reference TRBV30 and TRBJ2-7): SQTIHQWPATLVQPVGSPLSLECTVEGTSNPNLYWYRQAAGRGLQLLFYSVGIGQISSEVPQNLSASRPQDRQFILSSKKLLLSDSGFYLCAWGTSPYEQYFGPGTRLTVT.

The V gene is TRBV2, the J gene TRBJ2-3; D is uncertain. The V gene's germline CDR1 is SNHLY and CDR2 FYNNEI. V was clipped by 8 bases and J by 4 bases, with 13 bases between them. The CDR3 runs 13 residues. This CDR3 reads CASFIATADTQYF. The CDR3 DNA is TGTGCCAGCTTTATAGCAACGGCAGATACGCAGTATTTT. The variable domain in full, completed from reference TRBV2 and TRBJ2-3, reads EPEVTQTPSHQVTQMGQEVILRCVPISNHLYFYWYRQILGQKVEFLVSFYNNEISEKSEIFDDQFSVERPDGSNFTLKIRSTKLEDSAMYFCASFIATADTQYFGPGTRLTVL.

J is TRBJ1-5 and V is TRBV28; D unclear. This CDR3 is built from 12 residues. Germline values: CDR1 MDHEN, CDR2 SYDVKM. Trimming pared 3 bases from V and 5 bases from J, leaving 5 bases between. CDR3 sequence: CASSFPDQPQHF. CDR3 DNA: TGTGCCAGCAGTTTCCCAGATCAGCCCCAGCATTTT.

V and J are TRBV11-1 and TRBJ2-1; TRBD2 agrees at 11 bases. CDR1 is SGHAT, CDR2 FQDESV, per germline (reference sequence). The length of the CDR3 is 17 residues. V was pared by 5 bases and J by 4 bases, with 10 bases of the junction left unmatched. As DNA, the CDR3 is TGTGCCAGCAGCCACTGGACTAGCGGGTCGCTTTACAATGAGCAGTTCTTC. It specifies CASSHWTSGSLYNEQFF.

CDR3 DNA: TGTGCCAGCAAACTAGCGGTCAACAATGAGCAGTTCTTC. It codes for CASKLAVNNEQFF. This chain joins TRBV27 and TRBJ2-1; 8 nucleotides match TRBD2. Per germline, CDR1 MNHEY and CDR2 SMNVEV (reference sequence). With 7 bases clipped from V and 5 bases from J, the junction kept 4 bases outside the gene matches. The CDR3 totals 13 residues.

This chain links TRBV7-2 with TRBJ2-3; D remains ambiguous. This CDR3 region has 14 residues. Trimming stripped 3 bases from V and 6 bases from J, with 13 bases between. Germline loops: CDR1 SGHTA, CDR2 FQGNSA. The CDR3 here is CASSFSRLRDTQYF. Written as DNA, the CDR3 is TGTGCCAGCAGCTTCTCCCGACTTCGGGATACGCAGTATTTT.

The chain recombines TRBV4-1 with TRBJ2-5; 7 bases map to TRBD2. V lost 2 bases and J lost 0; bases outside the gene matches: 3. The germline V gene encodes CDR1 MGHRA and CDR2 YSYEKL. The CDR3 covers 15 residues. CDR3 nucleotide sequence: TGCGCCAGCAGCCAACCTAGCGGCTACCAAGAGACCCAGTACTTC. It is translated as CASSQPSGYQETQYF.

The V gene is TRBV30, the J gene TRBJ2-3, with D perhaps matching TRBD1 (5 bases). Trimming shortened V by 2 bases and J by 2 bases, and 8 bases separated the two germline ends. CDR3 length: 13 amino acids. The germline V gene encodes CDR1 GTSNPN and CDR2 SVGIG (reference sequence). The CDR3 sequence is CAWSLDITDTQYF. DNA for the CDR3: TGTGCCTGGAGTCTGGACATCACAGATACGCAGTATTTT.

This chain connects TRBV7-6 to TRBJ2-1; D gene unclear. Germline V gene sequence: CDR1 SGHVS, CDR2 FNYEAQ. The CDR3 is 14 residues long. Trimming stripped 2 bases from V and 3 bases from J, with 8 bases between. The CDR3 bases are TGTGCCAGCAGCTTAAACGGTTACTACAATGAGCAGTTCTTC. This translates into CASSLNGYYNEQFF.

The chain is built from TRBV7-6 and TRBJ1-4, with D possibly being TRBD1 (6 bases). CDR1 and CDR2 from the germline V gene are SGHVS and FNYEAQ. Trimming removed 1 base from V and 8 bases from J, with 17 bases in between. The CDR3 spans 16 residues. The CDR3: CASSLGGQIKAEKLFF. As DNA, the CDR3 is TGTGCCAGCAGCTTAGGGGGACAAATAAAGGCGGAAAAACTGTTTTTT.